Each of the 6 T cell receptor beta chains below was sequenced from the same sample in a study of shared clonotypes between healthy human individuals. Assay: immunoSEQ multiplex PCR; the TCRdb copy retains only in-frame clones and omits some. Found here are over 2 million clones, less than 95% of them singletons; the top ten hold 0.37%. Input material: naive CD4+ T cells from PBMCs. Noted subset: CD45RA+ positively selected. These receptors were collected from a man aged 18 to 30 in good health. Some clones in this sample may be carry-over from other donors' samples.

The chain joins TRBV7-7 to TRBJ2-1, with TRBD1 matching over 11 bases. With V trimmed by 3 bases and J by 7 bases, 8 bases remained unmatched. There are 16 residues in the CDR3. Germline-derived CDR1 and CDR2 are SSHAT and FNYEAQ (reference sequence). CDR3 sequence: CASSLGQGEGWNEQFF. CDR3 bases: TGTGCCAGCAGCTTGGGACAGGGGGAAGGATGGAATGAGCAGTTCTTC.

J is TRBJ2-1 and V is TRBV27, with 11 bases lining up with TRBD2. The CDR3 length is 18 residues. V trimming: 10 bases; J trimming: 0 bases; junction bases outside the gene matches: 14. Germline V CDR1 and CDR2: MNHEY, SMNVEV (reference sequence). The CDR3 sequence is CATSPGTSGKSSYNEQFF. The CDR3 DNA reads as TGTGCCACGAGCCCCGGGACTAGCGGCAAAAGCTCCTACAATGAGCAGTTCTTC.

V gene TRBV30 combines with J gene TRBJ2-3; D call uncertain. Germline CDR1 is GTSNPN and CDR2 is SVGIG (reference sequence). This CDR3 is 15 amino acids long. V was shortened by 0 bases and J by 0 bases, with 10 bases between the two germline ends. CDR3 amino acids: CAWSVFRWSTDTQYF. The CDR3 bases are TGTGCCTGGAGTGTATTTCGGTGGAGCACAGATACGCAGTATTTT.

The chain combines TRBV29-1 with TRBJ2-7, with unresolved D. This CDR3 region has 14 residues. Germline V CDR1 and CDR2: SQVTM, ANQGSEA. The V end was cut by 7 bases, the J end by 7 bases, with 23 bases between. CDR3: CSALGSGTRREQYF. CDR3 nucleotides: TGCAGCGCCCTCGGGTCAGGCACGCGGCGGGAGCAGTACTTC.

The CDR3 sequence is CAYGQALSSYNEQFF. Here the CDR3 DNA reads TGTGCCTATGGACAGGCCCTATCTTCCTACAATGAGCAGTTCTTC. The chain employs TRBV30 and TRBJ2-1, with 7 bases fitting TRBD1. CDR3 size: 15 residues. The germline gives CDR1 GTSNPN, CDR2 SVGIG (reference sequence). Trimming took 7 bases from V and 1 from J; bases not matched to a gene: 10.

Note on this clone: The sample contains more than one DNA sequence encoding this CDR3. The CDR3, as DNA: TGTGCCAGCAGCTTGGGACAGGGGGCAGATACGCAGTATTTT. This encodes CASSLGQGADTQYF. The rearrangement uses TRBV5-4 and TRBJ2-3, with 9 nucleotides matching TRBD1. The CDR3 has 14 residues. V gave up 0 bases and J gave up 4 bases; unmatched junction bases: 0. Germline lookup yields CDR1 SGHNT and CDR2 YYREEE (reference sequence).